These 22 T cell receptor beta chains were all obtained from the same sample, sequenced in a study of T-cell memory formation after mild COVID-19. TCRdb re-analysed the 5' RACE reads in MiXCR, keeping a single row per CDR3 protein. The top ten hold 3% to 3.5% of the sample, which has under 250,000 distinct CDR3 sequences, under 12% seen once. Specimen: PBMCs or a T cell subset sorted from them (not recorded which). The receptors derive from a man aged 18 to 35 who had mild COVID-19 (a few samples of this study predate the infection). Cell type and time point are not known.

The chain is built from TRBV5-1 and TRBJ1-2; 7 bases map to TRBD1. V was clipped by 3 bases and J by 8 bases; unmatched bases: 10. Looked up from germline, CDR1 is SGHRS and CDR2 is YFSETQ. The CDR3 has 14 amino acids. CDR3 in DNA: TGCGCCAGCAGCTGGGACAGCCCTAGGGGCGGCTACACCTTC. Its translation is CASSWDSPRGGYTF.

This CDR3 is CASSSGTELFF. The DNA for the CDR3 is TGTGCCAGCAGTTCCGGGACAGAACTGTTTTTT. The chain couples TRBV6-5 to TRBJ1-4; 7 nucleotides line up with TRBD1. The CDR3 consists of 11 residues. With 4 bases clipped from V and 12 bases from J, the junction kept 2 bases outside the gene matches. From germline, CDR1 is MNHEY and CDR2 SVGAGI.

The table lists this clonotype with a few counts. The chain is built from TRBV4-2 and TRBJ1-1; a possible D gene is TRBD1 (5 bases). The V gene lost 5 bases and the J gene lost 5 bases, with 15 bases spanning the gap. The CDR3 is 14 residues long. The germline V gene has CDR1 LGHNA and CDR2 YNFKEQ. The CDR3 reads CASSKPRGWTEAFF. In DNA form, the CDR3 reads TGTGCCAGCAGCAAACCAAGGGGTTGGACTGAAGCTTTCTTT.

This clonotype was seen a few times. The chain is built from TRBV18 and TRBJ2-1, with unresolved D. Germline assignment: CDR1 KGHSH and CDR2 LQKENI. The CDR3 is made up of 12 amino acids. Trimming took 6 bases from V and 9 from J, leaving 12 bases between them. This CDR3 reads CASSQSGFEQFF. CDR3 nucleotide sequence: TGTGCCAGCTCCCAGTCAGGTTTTGAGCAGTTCTTC.

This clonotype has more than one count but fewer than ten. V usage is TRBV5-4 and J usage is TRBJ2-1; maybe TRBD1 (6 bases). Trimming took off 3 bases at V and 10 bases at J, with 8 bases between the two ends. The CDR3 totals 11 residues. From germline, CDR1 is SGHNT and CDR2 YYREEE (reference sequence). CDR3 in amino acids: CASSSTGEQFF. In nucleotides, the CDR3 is TGTGCCAGCAGCTCGACAGGAGAGCAGTTCTTC.

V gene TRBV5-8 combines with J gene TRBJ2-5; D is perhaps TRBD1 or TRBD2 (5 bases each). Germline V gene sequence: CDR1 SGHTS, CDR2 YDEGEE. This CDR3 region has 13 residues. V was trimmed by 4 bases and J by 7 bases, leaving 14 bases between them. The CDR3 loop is CASSPGAWGTQYF. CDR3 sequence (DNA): TGTGCCAGCAGCCCCGGGGCCTGGGGGACCCAGTACTTC. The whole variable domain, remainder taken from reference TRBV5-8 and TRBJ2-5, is EAGVTQSPTHLIKTRGQQATLRCSPISGHTSVYWYQQALGLGLQFLLWYDEGEERNRGNFPPRFSGRQFPNYSSELNVNALELEDSALYLCASSPGAWGTQYFGPGTRLLVL.

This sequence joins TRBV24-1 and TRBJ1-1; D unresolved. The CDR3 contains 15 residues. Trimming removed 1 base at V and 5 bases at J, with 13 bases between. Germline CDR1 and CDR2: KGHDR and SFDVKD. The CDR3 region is CATSDLTEPGTEAFF. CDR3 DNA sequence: TGTGCCACCAGTGATTTAACTGAACCGGGGACTGAAGCTTTCTTT.

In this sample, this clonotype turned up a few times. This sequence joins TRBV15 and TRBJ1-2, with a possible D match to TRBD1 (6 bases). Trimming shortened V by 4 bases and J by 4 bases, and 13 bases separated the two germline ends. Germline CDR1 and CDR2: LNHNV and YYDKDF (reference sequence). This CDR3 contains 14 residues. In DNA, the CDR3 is TGTGCCACCAGCACCCAGACAGGCCGCTATGGCTACACCTTC. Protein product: CATSTQTGRYGYTF.

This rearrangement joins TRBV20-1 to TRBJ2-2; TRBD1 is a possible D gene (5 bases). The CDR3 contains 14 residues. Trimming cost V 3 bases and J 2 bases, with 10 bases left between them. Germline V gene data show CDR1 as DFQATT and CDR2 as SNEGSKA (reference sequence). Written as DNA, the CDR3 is TGCAGTGCTAGGTCAGGGCTTAACACCGGGGAGCTGTTTTTT. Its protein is CSARSGLNTGELFF.

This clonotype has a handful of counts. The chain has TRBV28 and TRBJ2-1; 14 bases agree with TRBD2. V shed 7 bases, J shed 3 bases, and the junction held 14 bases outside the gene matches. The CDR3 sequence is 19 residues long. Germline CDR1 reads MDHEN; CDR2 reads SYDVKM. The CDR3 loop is CASTLTWGLAGENYNEQFF. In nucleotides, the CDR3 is TGTGCCAGCACCCTAACGTGGGGACTAGCGGGGGAAAACTACAATGAGCAGTTCTTC.

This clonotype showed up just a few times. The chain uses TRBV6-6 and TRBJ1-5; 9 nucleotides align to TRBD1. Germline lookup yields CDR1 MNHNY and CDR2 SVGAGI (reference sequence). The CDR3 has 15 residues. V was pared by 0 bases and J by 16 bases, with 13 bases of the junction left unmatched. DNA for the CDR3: TGTGCCAGCAGTTACTCCTCCCGGGACAGGGCCCTTCGACATTTT. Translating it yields CASSYSSRDRALRHF.

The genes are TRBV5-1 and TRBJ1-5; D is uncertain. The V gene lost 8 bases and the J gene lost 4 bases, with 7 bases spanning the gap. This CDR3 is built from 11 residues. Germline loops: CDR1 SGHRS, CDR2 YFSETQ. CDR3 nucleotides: TGCGCCAGGGTCAGAAATCAGCCCCAGCATTTT. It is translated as CARVRNQPQHF.

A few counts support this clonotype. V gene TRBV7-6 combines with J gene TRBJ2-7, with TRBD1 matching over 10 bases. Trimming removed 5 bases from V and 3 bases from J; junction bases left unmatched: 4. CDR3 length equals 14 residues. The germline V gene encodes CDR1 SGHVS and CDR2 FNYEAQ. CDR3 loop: CASSPGTGVYEQYF. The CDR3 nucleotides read TGTGCCAGCAGCCCCGGGACAGGGGTCTACGAGCAGTACTTC. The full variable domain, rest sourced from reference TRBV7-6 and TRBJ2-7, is GAGVSQSPRYKVTKRGQDVALRCDPISGHVSLYWYRQALGQGPEFLTYFNYEAQQDKSGLPNDRFSAERPEGSISTLTIQRTEQRDSAMYRCASSPGTGVYEQYFGPGTRLTVT.

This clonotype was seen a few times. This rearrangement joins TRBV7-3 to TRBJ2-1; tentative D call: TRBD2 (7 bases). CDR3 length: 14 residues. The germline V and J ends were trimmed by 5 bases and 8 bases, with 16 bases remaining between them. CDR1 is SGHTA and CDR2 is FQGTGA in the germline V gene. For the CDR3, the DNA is TGTGCCAGCAGCGCCAACGGGGGGCAGTATGAGCAGTTCTTC. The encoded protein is CASSANGGQYEQFF. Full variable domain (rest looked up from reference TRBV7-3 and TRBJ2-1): GAGVSQTPSNKVTEKGKYVELRCDPISGHTALYWYRQSLGQGPEFLIYFQGTGAADDSGLPNDRFFAVRPEGSVSTLKIQRTERGDSAVYLCASSANGGQYEQFFGPGTRLTVL.

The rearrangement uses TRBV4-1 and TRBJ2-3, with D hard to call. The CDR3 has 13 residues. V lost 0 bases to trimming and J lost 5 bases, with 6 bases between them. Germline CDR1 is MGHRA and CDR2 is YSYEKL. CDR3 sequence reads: CASSQDTLDTQYF. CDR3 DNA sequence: TGCGCCAGCAGCCAAGATACATTAGATACGCAGTATTTT.

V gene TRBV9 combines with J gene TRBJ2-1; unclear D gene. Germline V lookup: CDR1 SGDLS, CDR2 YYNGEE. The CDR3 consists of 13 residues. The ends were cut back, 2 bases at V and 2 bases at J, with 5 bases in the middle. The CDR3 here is CASSVGAYNEQFF. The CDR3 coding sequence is TGTGCCAGCAGCGTGGGTGCCTACAATGAGCAGTTCTTC.

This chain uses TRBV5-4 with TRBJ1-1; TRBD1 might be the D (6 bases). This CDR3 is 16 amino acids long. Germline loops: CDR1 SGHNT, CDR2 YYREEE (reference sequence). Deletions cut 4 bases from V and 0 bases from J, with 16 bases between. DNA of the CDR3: TGTGCCAGCAGCCCTGGGGGGGCCGCGATGAACACTGAAGCTTTCTTT. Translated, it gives CASSPGGAAMNTEAFF.

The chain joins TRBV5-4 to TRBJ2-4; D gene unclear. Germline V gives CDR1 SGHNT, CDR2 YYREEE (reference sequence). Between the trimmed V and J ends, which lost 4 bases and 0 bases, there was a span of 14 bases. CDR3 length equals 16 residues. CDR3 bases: TGTGCCAGCAGCCAGAAAGCCGACCTAGCCAAAAACATTCAGTACTTC. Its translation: CASSQKADLAKNIQYF.

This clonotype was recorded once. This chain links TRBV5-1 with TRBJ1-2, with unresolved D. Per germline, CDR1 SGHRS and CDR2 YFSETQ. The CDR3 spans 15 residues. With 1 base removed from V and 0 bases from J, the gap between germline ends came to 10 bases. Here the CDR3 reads CASSLTVPANYGYTF. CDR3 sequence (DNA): TGCGCCAGCAGCTTGACAGTTCCAGCTAACTATGGCTACACCTTC.

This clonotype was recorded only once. The CDR3 region is CASSQHNRGNSPLHF. In DNA form, the CDR3 reads TGCGCCAGCAGTCAACACAACAGGGGTAATTCACCCCTCCACTTT. The chain links TRBV23-1 to TRBJ1-6; 7 bases map to TRBD1. TRBV23-1 is annotated as an ORF whose role is uncertain. This CDR3 contains 15 residues. With 2 bases clipped from V and 6 bases from J, the junction kept 4 bases outside the gene matches.

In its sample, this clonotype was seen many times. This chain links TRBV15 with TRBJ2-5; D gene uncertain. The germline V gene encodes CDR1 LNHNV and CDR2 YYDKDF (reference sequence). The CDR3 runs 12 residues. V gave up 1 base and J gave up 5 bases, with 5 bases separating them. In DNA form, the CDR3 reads TGTGCCACCAGCAGAGTGGGCGAGACCCAGTACTTC. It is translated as CATSRVGETQYF.

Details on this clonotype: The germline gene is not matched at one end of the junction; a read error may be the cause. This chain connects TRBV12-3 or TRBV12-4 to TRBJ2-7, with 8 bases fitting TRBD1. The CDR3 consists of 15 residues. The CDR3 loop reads CASRLGQGYMDEQYF. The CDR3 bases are TGTGCCAGCAGATTAGGACAGGGATATATGGACGAGCAGTACTTC.